These 2 T cell receptor beta chains were all obtained from the same sample, sequenced in a study of technical replicates of blood from a few donors. Profiled with immunoSEQ multiplex PCR; TCRdb holds only in-frame clones, not every one. The sample records fewer than 80,000 clones, 65% to 90% being singletons. The sample taken for sequencing was PBMCs. These receptors were obtained from a human donor in good health. Some clones in this sample may be carry-over from other donors' samples.

This chain uses TRBV2 with TRBJ1-5, with TRBD1 as a possible D gene (5 bases). CDR1 is SNHLY and CDR2 is FYNNEI in the germline V gene. This CDR3 has 15 residues. Trimming removed 7 bases at V and 4 bases at J, with 17 bases between. The CDR3 nucleotides read TGTGCCAGCACCCTGGGGGGTCCCAGGAATCAGCCCCAGCATTTT. Protein sequence: CASTLGGPRNQPQHF.

The CDR3 here is CASGLHLGGLAGVHQETQYF. Written as DNA, the CDR3 is TGTGCTAGTGGTTTACACCTCGGGGGACTAGCGGGAGTCCACCAAGAGACCCAGTACTTC. This chain links TRBV12-5 with TRBJ2-5; 14 bases are shared with TRBD2. Germline V lookup: CDR1 LGHNT, CDR2 FRNRAP. CDR3 length: 20 amino acids. The V and J ends lost 3 bases and 0 bases, in that order; junction bases with no gene match: 12.